In this sample, the clone carrying this T cell receptor beta chain turned up many times. Its target is unknown. In germline, CDR1 is MDHEN, CDR2 SYDVKM. The CDR3 is made up of 14 amino acids. This entry belongs to a study of regulatory T cells in long-lasting Graves disease. The study's findings and limits: The study found persistent patients shared more public clonotypes (roughly 2,500) than new patients (nearly 1,000). TRBV28, TRBJ1-2 and TRBJ2-5 emerged as the favored segments in persistent disease.

The TCR beta library used iRepertoire HTBI primers with Arm-PCR amplification of CDR3. TCRdb analysed the multiplex PCR reads with MiXCR anew, one entry per CDR3 protein. Of 450,000 to 500,000 distinct CDR3 sequences in the sample, around 16% were seen once. Time point specified: newly diagnosed GD, antithyroid drugs for less than 3 months. Generation of the TCR library employed RNA extracted from PBMCs. Roughly 9 milliliters of peripheral blood were taken and placed in EDTA tubes. This sample also appeared in a second study, on T cells in Graves' hyperthyroidism and ophthalmopathy. That source notes: First-round RT-PCR with HTBI primers amplified the TCR CDR3 region.

The clonotype originates from a man between 40 and 49 years old with Graves disease. Source: peripheral blood mononuclear cells (PBMCs), taken at new diagnosis, from a patient treated with antithyroid drugs. The rearrangement links TRBV28 to TRBJ2-6; a possible D gene is TRBD2 (5 bases). Here the CDR3 reads CVTSSTWGANVLTF. DNA of the CDR3: TGTGTGACCTCTAGCACATGGGGGGCCAACGTCCTGACTTTC.